This TCR beta chain was recorded in a study of OX40 agonist ivuxolimab in advanced cancers. Study in general: Anti-PD-1, anti-PD-L1 or anti-CTLA-4 therapy given earlier was allowed, and 35% to 50% had some. Three patients showed partial responses: one hepatocellular carcinoma and two cutaneous melanoma cases.

Assay used: immunoSEQ multiplex PCR; TCRdb lists only in-frame clones, some missing. The table records 80,000 to 85,000 clones, 85% to 90% of them present only once. The study's findings and limits: Average numbers of expanded clones were greater in CD8+ T cells than in CD4+. By week 6 at 0.1 to 3.0 mg/kg, blood CD4+ and CD8+ T cells had expanded clonally.

Notes on this clone: As yet, its antigen is unknown.

CDR3 length: 15 amino acids. The ends were cut back, 1 base at V and 2 bases at J, with 11 bases in the middle. From germline, CDR1 is SGHDN and CDR2 FVKESK. The TCR sequence derives from an adult with an advanced solid tumor such as melanoma, head and neck, liver or kidney cancer. This specimen was CD4+ or CD8+ T cells sorted from blood, taken in a trial of the OX40 agonist ivuxolimab. J is TRBJ2-5 and V is TRBV14; D is possibly TRBD1 or TRBD2 (5 bases each). The CDR3 protein is CASSQVGTFQETQYF. CDR3 sequence (DNA): TGTGCCAGCAGCCAAGTTGGGACGTTTCAAGAGACCCAGTACTTC.